This entry features one T cell receptor (beta chain) sequence. The data derive from a study of blood T cell repertoires in COVID-19. The overall study: COVID-19 samples, acute and convalescent, were from the United States, Italy and Spain. Sources were T cells, B-cell-depleted T cells, or PBMCs; the material itself was cDNA or gDNA.

In the original workflow: The authors estimated nucleated cell counts from reference gene primer amplification. Sequenced by immunoSEQ multiplex PCR; TCRdb stores in-frame clones only, minus some. The V and J calls and clone size were taken over from that table, and D and trimming were inferred from the DNA. This sample yields around 150,000 clones, of which over 75% are seen a single time; around 9.9% belongs to the top ten. The sequencing sample was made of peripheral blood. The TCR originated in a human donor in a cohort sampled during active COVID-19.

This CDR3 reads CASSLATGSRADTQYF. DNA for the CDR3: TGCGCCAGCAGCTTGGCCACAGGGTCGAGGGCAGATACGCAGTATTTT. V gene TRBV5-1 combines with J gene TRBJ2-3; maybe TRBD1 (6 bases). The length of the CDR3 is 16 residues. The ends were cut back, 0 bases at V and 4 bases at J, with 15 bases in the middle. CDR1 and CDR2 (germline): SGHRS, YFSETQ.